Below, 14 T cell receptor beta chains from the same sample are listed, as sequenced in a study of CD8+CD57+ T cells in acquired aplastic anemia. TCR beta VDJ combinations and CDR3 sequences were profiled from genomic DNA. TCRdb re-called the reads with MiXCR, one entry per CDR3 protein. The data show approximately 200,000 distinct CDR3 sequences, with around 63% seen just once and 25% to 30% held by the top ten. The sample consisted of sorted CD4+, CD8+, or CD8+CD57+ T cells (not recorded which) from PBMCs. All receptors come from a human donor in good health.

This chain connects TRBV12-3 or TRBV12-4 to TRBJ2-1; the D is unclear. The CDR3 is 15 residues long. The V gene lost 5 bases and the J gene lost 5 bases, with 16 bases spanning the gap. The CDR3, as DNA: TGTGCCAGCAGTGAAGCCTCCTCGATTGACAATGAGCAGTTCTTC. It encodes CASSEASSIDNEQFF.

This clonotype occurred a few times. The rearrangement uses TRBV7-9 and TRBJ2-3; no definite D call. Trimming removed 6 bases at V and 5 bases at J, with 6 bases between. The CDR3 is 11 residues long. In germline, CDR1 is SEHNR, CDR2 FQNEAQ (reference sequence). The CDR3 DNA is TGTGCCAGCAGTACCGGAGATACGCAGTATTTT. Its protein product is CASSTGDTQYF. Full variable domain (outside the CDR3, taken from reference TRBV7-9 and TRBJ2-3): DTGVSQNPRHKITKRGQNVTFRCDPISEHNRLYWYRQTLGQGPEFLTYFQNEAQLEKSRLLSDRFSAERPKGSFSTLEIQRTEQGDSAMYLCASSTGDTQYFGPGTRLTVL.

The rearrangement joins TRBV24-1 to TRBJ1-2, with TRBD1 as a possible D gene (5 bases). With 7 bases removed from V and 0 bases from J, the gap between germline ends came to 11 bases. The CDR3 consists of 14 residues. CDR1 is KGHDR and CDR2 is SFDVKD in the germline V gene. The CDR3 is CATSQDRPNYGYTF. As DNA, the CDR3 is TGTGCCACCAGCCAAGACAGACCTAACTATGGCTACACCTTC.

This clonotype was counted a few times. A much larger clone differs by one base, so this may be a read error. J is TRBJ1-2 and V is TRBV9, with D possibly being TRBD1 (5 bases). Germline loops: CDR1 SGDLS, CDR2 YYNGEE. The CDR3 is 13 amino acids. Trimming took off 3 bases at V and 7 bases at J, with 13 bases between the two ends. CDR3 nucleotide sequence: TGTGCCAGCAGCGCGGGGCACTTCTGTGGCTACACCTTC. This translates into CASSAGHFCGYTF.

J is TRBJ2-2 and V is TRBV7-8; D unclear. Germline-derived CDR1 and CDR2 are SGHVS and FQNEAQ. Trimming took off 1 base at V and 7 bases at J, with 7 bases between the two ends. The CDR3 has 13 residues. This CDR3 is CASSLEGIGELFF. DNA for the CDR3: TGTGCCAGCAGCTTAGAGGGTATCGGGGAGCTGTTTTTT.

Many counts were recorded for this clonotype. The CDR3 protein is CAISGSAATQAAEQYF. The CDR3 DNA reads as TGTGCCATCAGTGGATCAGCGGCCACTCAGGCCGCCGAGCAGTACTTC. This chain connects TRBV10-3 to TRBJ2-7; possibly TRBD2 for D (5 bases). Germline V gene data show CDR1 as ENHRY and CDR2 as SYGVKD. Trimming took 4 bases from V and 6 from J, leaving 22 bases between them. The CDR3 extends over 16 amino acids.

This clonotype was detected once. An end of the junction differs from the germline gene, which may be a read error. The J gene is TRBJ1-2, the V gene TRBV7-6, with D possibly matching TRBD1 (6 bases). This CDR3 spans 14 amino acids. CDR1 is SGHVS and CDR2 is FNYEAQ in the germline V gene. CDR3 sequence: CVSSFGGALRGYTF. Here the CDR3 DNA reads TGTGTCAGCAGCTTCGGGGGGGCGCTTCGCGGCTACACCTTC. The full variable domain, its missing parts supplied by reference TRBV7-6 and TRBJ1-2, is GAGVSQSPRYKVTKRGQDVALRCDPISGHVSLYWYRQALGQGPEFLTYFNYEAQQDKSGLPNDRFSAERPEGSISTLTIQRTEQRDSAMYRCVSSFGGALRGYTFGSGTRLTVV.

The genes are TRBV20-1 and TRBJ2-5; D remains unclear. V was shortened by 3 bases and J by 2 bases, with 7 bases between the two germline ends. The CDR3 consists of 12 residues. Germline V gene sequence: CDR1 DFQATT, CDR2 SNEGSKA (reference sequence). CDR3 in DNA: TGCAGTGCTAGGGACGATCAAGAGACCCAGTACTTC. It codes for CSARDDQETQYF.

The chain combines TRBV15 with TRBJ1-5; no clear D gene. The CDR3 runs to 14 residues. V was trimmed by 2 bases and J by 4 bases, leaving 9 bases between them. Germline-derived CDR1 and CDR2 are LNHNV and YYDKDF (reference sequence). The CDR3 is CATSRRVSNQPQHF. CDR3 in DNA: TGTGCCACCAGCAGACGGGTCTCTAATCAGCCCCAGCATTTT.

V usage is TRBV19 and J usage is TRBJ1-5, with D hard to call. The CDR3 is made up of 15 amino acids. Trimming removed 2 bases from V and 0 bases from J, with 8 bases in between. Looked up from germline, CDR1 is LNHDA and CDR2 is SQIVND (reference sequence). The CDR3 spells CASSITPYSNQPQHF. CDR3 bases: TGTGCCAGTAGTATAACCCCATATAGCAATCAGCCCCAGCATTTT.

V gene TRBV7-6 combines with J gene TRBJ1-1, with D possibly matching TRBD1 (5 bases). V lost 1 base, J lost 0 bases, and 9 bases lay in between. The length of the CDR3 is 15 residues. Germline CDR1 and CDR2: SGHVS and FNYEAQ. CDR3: CASSLGQGMNTEAFF. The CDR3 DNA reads TGTGCCAGCAGCTTAGGTCAGGGAATGAACACTGAAGCTTTCTTT.

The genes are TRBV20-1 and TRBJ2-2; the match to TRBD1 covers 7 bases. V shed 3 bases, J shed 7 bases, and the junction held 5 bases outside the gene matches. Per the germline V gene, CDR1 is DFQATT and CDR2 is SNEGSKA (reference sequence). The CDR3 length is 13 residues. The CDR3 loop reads CSARRGRIGELFF. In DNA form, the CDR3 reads TGCAGTGCTAGGAGGGGGCGGATCGGGGAGCTGTTTTTT.

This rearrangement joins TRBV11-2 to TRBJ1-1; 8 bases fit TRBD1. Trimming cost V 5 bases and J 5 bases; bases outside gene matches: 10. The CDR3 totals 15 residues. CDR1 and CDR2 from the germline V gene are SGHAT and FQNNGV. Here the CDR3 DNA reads TGTGCCAGCAGCCGGCTGCCGGGACAGGCGACTGAAGCTTTCTTT. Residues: CASSRLPGQATEAFF.

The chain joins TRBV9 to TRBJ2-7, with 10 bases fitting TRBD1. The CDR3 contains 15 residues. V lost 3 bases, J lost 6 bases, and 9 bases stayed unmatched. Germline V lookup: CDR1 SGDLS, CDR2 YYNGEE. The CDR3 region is CASSGSPGQGTEQYF. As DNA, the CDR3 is TGTGCCAGCAGCGGGTCACCGGGACAGGGGACCGAGCAGTACTTC.